The text below deals with one TCR beta chain. This record comes from a study of OX40 agonist ivuxolimab in advanced cancers. Clones were read by immunoSEQ multiplex PCR, and TCRdb kept only the in-frame ones, dropping some. The sample includes about 28,000 clones, 80% to 85% seen only once; the top ten take 18%. After removal of 1 base from V and 10 bases from J, the junction contained 9 bases not matched to a gene. The germline gives CDR1 LNHDA, CDR2 SQIVND (reference sequence). The CDR3 loop spans 15 amino acids. This TCR came from an adult with an advanced solid tumor such as melanoma, head and neck, liver or kidney cancer. This material consisted of CD4+ or CD8+ T cells sorted from blood, taken in a trial of the OX40 agonist ivuxolimab. J is TRBJ2-1 and V is TRBV19, with 8 bases fitting TRBD2. DNA for the CDR3: TGTGCCAGTAGTATAGGCAGCGGGAGTGGACGGGAGCAGTTCTTC. It codes for CASSIGSGSGREQFF. Full variable domain (outside the CDR3, taken from reference TRBV19 and TRBJ2-1): DGGITQSPKYLFRKEGQNVTLSCEQNLNHDAMYWYRQDPGQGLRLIYYSQIVNDFQKGDIAEGYSVSREKKESFPLTVTSAQKNPTAFYLCASSIGSGSGREQFFGPGTRLTVL.